These 27 T cell receptor beta chains were sequenced from one sample in a study of glioma-infiltrating T cells. Using RNA template, CDR3s of TCR alpha and beta were amplified with iRepertoire arm-PCR. TCRdb re-called the multiplex PCR reads through MiXCR, storing one row per CDR3 protein. The sample consists of around 190,000 distinct CDR3 sequences, approximately 40% of them appearing once. The sequenced material came from glioma tissue, nonneoplastic brain tissue, or PBMCs (not recorded which). The receptors originated from a human donor with low-grade glioma or glioblastoma, undergoing nonglioma brain surgery, or in good health (not recorded which).

This clonotype was detected many times. The chain is built from TRBV3-1 and TRBJ1-4, with D perhaps matching TRBD1 (5 bases). The CDR3 covers 12 residues. CDR1 is LGHDT, CDR2 YNNKEL, per germline (reference sequence). The V gene lost 6 bases and the J gene lost 6 bases, with 8 bases spanning the gap. The CDR3 sequence: CASRGTDEKLFF. The CDR3 nucleotides read TGTGCCAGCAGGGGGACGGATGAAAAACTGTTTTTT.

The chain carries TRBV3-1 and TRBJ1-3; D ambiguous. Trimming took 4 bases from V and 0 from J, leaving 10 bases between them. The CDR3 is made up of 15 amino acids. Germline lookup yields CDR1 LGHDT and CDR2 YNNKEL (reference sequence). CDR3 in DNA: TGTGCCAGCAGCCCGAGAGCGTGCTCTGGAAACACCATATATTTT. Protein sequence: CASSPRACSGNTIYF.

This rearrangement joins TRBV4-1 to TRBJ2-2; no firm D call. CDR3 length: 13 residues. Per the germline V gene, CDR1 is MGHRA and CDR2 is YSYEKL. V lost 1 base and J lost 6, with 6 bases in between. The CDR3 is CASSQGVPGELFF. As DNA, the CDR3 is TGCGCCAGCAGCCAAGGGGTCCCCGGGGAGCTGTTTTTT.

This clonotype was seen repeatedly, ten times or more. The chain couples TRBV4-1 to TRBJ2-5, with TRBD2 as a possible D gene (6 bases). The V gene's germline CDR1 is MGHRA and CDR2 YSYEKL. Trimming shortened V by 1 base and J by 7 bases, and 13 bases separated the two germline ends. This CDR3 has 14 residues. CDR3 coding DNA: TGCGCCAGCAGCCAAGTTGTATCCGGGGGGACCCAGTACTTC. This encodes CASSQVVSGGTQYF.

This chain joins TRBV2 and TRBJ2-1; D is perhaps TRBD1 or TRBD2 (5 bases each). The germline V gene encodes CDR1 SNHLY and CDR2 FYNNEI. V lost 10 bases and J 8 bases, leaving 24 bases between the germline ends. The length of the CDR3 is 15 residues. The CDR3 sequence: CANINPGRGGHEQFF. As DNA, the CDR3 is TGTGCCAACATCAACCCGGGACGCGGAGGCCATGAGCAGTTCTTC. Using reference TRBV2 and TRBJ2-1 for the parts outside the CDR3, the full variable domain is EPEVTQTPSHQVTQMGQEVILRCVPISNHLYFYWYRQILGQKVEFLVSFYNNEISEKSEIFDDQFSVERPDGSNFTLKIRSTKLEDSAMYFCANINPGRGGHEQFFGPGTRLTVL.

This clonotype was seen repeatedly, ten times or more. The chain joins TRBV20-1 to TRBJ2-3; TRBD2 might be the D (6 bases). V gave up 5 bases and J gave up 2 bases, with 17 bases separating them. Germline V gene lookup returns CDR1 DFQATT and CDR2 SNEGSKA (reference sequence). CDR3 length: 15 amino acids. CDR3 residues: CSAVRRAGNTDTQYF. In nucleotides, the CDR3 is TGCAGTGCTGTTAGGAGGGCCGGAAACACAGATACGCAGTATTTT.

V gene TRBV12-3 or TRBV12-4 combines with J gene TRBJ2-1; 7 bases map to TRBD2. V dropped 5 bases and J dropped 8; count of bases not matched to a gene: 12. CDR3 length: 15 amino acids. CDR3 residues: CASSRVGGPYDEQFF. The CDR3, as DNA: TGTGCCAGCAGTAGAGTGGGAGGGCCTTACGATGAGCAGTTCTTC.

In this sample, this clonotype turned up many times. CDR3 in amino acids: CSARVVSKETQYF. In DNA, the CDR3 is TGCAGTGCTAGAGTTGTCAGCAAAGAGACCCAGTACTTC. This rearrangement joins TRBV20-1 to TRBJ2-5, with D hard to call. Germline loops: CDR1 DFQATT, CDR2 SNEGSKA (reference sequence). The length of the CDR3 is 13 residues. V gave up 1 base and J gave up 3 bases, with 9 bases separating them.

This clonotype occurred a few times. The gene calls are TRBV10-3 and TRBJ2-5; possible D gene TRBD1, 5 bases. CDR3 length equals 15 residues. Per the germline V gene, CDR1 is ENHRY and CDR2 is SYGVKD. V was trimmed by 10 bases and J by 2 bases, leaving 20 bases between them. CDR3 sequence: CATAPYSGNQETQYF. The CDR3 bases are TGTGCCACCGCCCCTTATTCAGGGAATCAAGAGACCCAGTACTTC.

Notes on this clonotype: A much larger clonotype is one base distant, so this may be a read error. The CDR3 region has the DNA TGCAGTGCTAGTTCCGTGAGTCTGGATACGCAGTATTTT. Translation: CSASSVSLDTQYF. V usage is TRBV20-1 and J usage is TRBJ2-3; D is unresolved. Trimming shortened V by 3 bases and J by 6 bases, and 13 bases separated the two germline ends. The germline V gene has CDR1 DFQATT and CDR2 SNEGSKA (reference sequence). This CDR3 is built from 13 residues.

This clonotype was found a few times. The chain has TRBV19 and TRBJ2-2, with D maybe TRBD2 (6 bases). Germline CDR1 is LNHDA and CDR2 is SQIVND (reference sequence). Trimming took off 7 bases at V and 3 bases at J, with 12 bases between the two ends. The CDR3 is 14 amino acids. The CDR3 loop reads CASNLAIDTGELFF. The CDR3 coding sequence is TGTGCCAGTAATCTAGCGATCGACACCGGGGAGCTGTTTTTT.

Note on this clonotype: This may stem from a read error, because a much larger clone lies one nucleotide away. The rearrangement joins TRBV20-1 to TRBJ2-7, with a tentative D call TRBD1 (6 bases). Per the germline V gene, CDR1 is DFQATT and CDR2 is SNEGSKA (reference sequence). V dropped 6 bases and J dropped 8 bases, with 23 bases sitting between them. The CDR3 is 14 residues long. As DNA, the CDR3 is TGCAGTGCCCACTCCCGGGGCAGAGGGGGACAGCAGTACTTC. Protein product: CSAHSRGRGGQQYF.

The rearrangement links TRBV4-1 to TRBJ2-5; no firm D call. Germline values: CDR1 MGHRA, CDR2 YSYEKL. The CDR3 has 14 residues. Trimming removed 1 base from V and 5 bases from J, with 11 bases in between. CDR3 region: CASSQVRFVETQYF. The CDR3 DNA is TGCGCCAGCAGCCAAGTAAGATTCGTCGAGACCCAGTACTTC.

With respect to this clonotype: Compared with germline, one end of the junction differs, possibly owing to a read error. The chain's CDR3 is CASSQEARSYKQYF. The CDR3 DNA follows: TGTGCCAGCAGCCAAGAGGCACGCTCCTACAAGCAGTACTTC. This sequence joins TRBV3-1 and TRBJ2-7; D is unresolved. The CDR3 has 14 residues. Per the germline V gene, CDR1 is LGHDT and CDR2 is YNNKEL (reference sequence).

The chain joins TRBV20-1 to TRBJ2-6, with D unresolved. The CDR3 sequence is 12 residues long. Germline V CDR1 and CDR2: DFQATT, SNEGSKA (reference sequence). The CDR3 loop is CSVATGANVLTF. CDR3 nucleotide sequence: TGCAGCGTTGCAACCGGGGCCAACGTCCTGACTTTC.

In this sample, this clonotype turned up many times. The rearrangement links TRBV18 to TRBJ1-1; D is unclear. V was shortened by 2 bases and J by 1 base, with 5 bases between the two germline ends. This CDR3 has 13 residues. Germline CDR1 is KGHSH and CDR2 is LQKENI. CDR3 nucleotides: TGTGCCAGCTCACCAAACAAGAACACTGAAGCTTTCTTT. This codes for CASSPNKNTEAFF. The full variable domain, completed using reference TRBV18 and TRBJ1-1, is NAGVMQNPRHLVRRRGQEARLRCSPMKGHSHVYWYRQLPEEGLKFMVYLQKENIIDESGMPKERFSAEFPKEGPSILRIQQVVRGDSAAYFCASSPNKNTEAFFGQGTRLTVV.

This clonotype was seen repeatedly, ten times or more. The chain employs TRBV19 and TRBJ1-5; weak D call: TRBD1 (5 bases). The V and J ends lost 5 bases and 8 bases respectively, with 10 bases between them. Germline assignment: CDR1 LNHDA and CDR2 SQIVND (reference sequence). CDR3 size: 12 residues. This chain's CDR3 is CASSDRREPQHF. CDR3 bases: TGTGCCAGTAGTGACAGAAGGGAGCCCCAGCATTTT.

This clonotype was observed at least ten times. The V call is TRBV24-1, the J call TRBJ2-3, with 8 bases that match TRBD1. This CDR3 is built from 17 residues. CDR1 KGHDR and CDR2 SFDVKD come from the germline V gene. V was pared by 4 bases and J by 2 bases, with 10 bases of the junction left unmatched. DNA of the CDR3: TGTGCCACCAGTGAACCTGGACAGGGAGGAAACACAGATACGCAGTATTTT. It yields the protein CATSEPGQGGNTDTQYF.

There are a few counts of this clonotype. This chain uses TRBV28 with TRBJ2-7; 8 bases agree with TRBD2. Germline CDR1 reads MDHEN; CDR2 reads SYDVKM. V trimming: 11 bases; J trimming: 5 bases; junction bases outside the gene matches: 17. The CDR3 length is 15 residues. CDR3 in amino acids: CAHNREGGLPHEQYF. The CDR3 region has the DNA TGTGCCCACAATCGGGAGGGGGGGCTTCCCCACGAGCAGTACTTC.

This clonotype was counted a few times. The CDR3 loop reads CASSHKRGAIYNEQFF. The CDR3 coding sequence is TGTGCCAGCAGCCACAAGCGGGGAGCTATCTACAATGAGCAGTTCTTC. V and J are TRBV3-1 and TRBJ2-1, with TRBD2 matching over 7 bases. Germline assignment: CDR1 LGHDT and CDR2 YNNKEL (reference sequence). V lost 3 bases, J lost 3 bases, and 8 bases stayed unmatched. The CDR3 loop spans 16 amino acids.

This clonotype was seen at least ten times. The J gene is TRBJ2-3, the V gene TRBV20-1; 9 positions match TRBD1. Germline CDR1 and CDR2: DFQATT and SNEGSKA (reference sequence). V lost 6 bases, J lost 6 bases, and 7 bases stayed unmatched. CDR3 size: 13 residues. CDR3 coding DNA: TGCAGTGCCGGGACAGGGCAGTGGGATACGCAGTATTTT. This codes for CSAGTGQWDTQYF.

This clonotype was observed a few times. Given a much more abundant clone one base away, this may be a read error. The chain uses TRBV27 and TRBJ2-2; D possibly corresponds to TRBD1 (5 bases). Between the trimmed V and J ends, which lost 7 bases and 9 bases, there was a span of 18 bases. CDR3 length equals 14 residues. In germline, CDR1 is MNHEY, CDR2 SMNVEV (reference sequence). The CDR3 spells CASTPKGAIRELFF. CDR3 DNA: TGTGCCAGCACCCCGAAAGGGGCCATACGGGAGCTGTTTTTT.

In regard to this clonotype: With a much larger clone just one base away, this may be a read error. The chain has TRBV6-5 and TRBJ2-7; TRBD1 matches at 11 bases. The CDR3 is 15 residues long. With 6 bases clipped from V and 6 bases from J, the junction kept 10 bases outside the gene matches. Looked up from germline, CDR1 is MNHEY and CDR2 is SVGAGI. Here the CDR3 reads CASSYKTGTGGEQYF. CDR3 in DNA: TGTGCCAGCAGCTATAAAACCGGGACAGGGGGCGAGCAGTACTTC.

In nucleotides, the CDR3 is TGTGCCAGCAGGGACAACCGCTACGAGCAGTACTTC. Amino acids: CASRDNRYEQYF. This chain uses TRBV2 with TRBJ2-7, with D possibly matching TRBD1 (5 bases). This CDR3 comprises 12 residues. V was clipped by 6 bases and J by 3 bases, with 9 bases between them. CDR1 SNHLY and CDR2 FYNNEI come from the germline V gene. The variable domain in full, with the rest retrieved from reference TRBV2 and TRBJ2-7, is EPEVTQTPSHQVTQMGQEVILRCVPISNHLYFYWYRQILGQKVEFLVSFYNNEISEKSEIFDDQFSVERPDGSNFTLKIRSTKLEDSAMYFCASRDNRYEQYFGPGTRLTVT.

This chain links TRBV5-1 with TRBJ2-4, with D possibly matching TRBD2 (6 bases). This CDR3 has 16 residues. Per the germline V gene, CDR1 is SGHRS and CDR2 is YFSETQ. V lost 4 bases, J lost 0 bases, and 14 bases lay in between. The CDR3 sequence: CASSPETGLAKNIQYF. CDR3 sequence (DNA): TGCGCCAGCAGCCCGGAGACGGGACTAGCCAAAAACATTCAGTACTTC.

This clonotype was recorded many times. The CDR3 spells CASSREQRNTEAFF. For the CDR3, the DNA is TGTGCCAGCAGCCGCGAACAGAGGAACACTGAAGCTTTCTTT. The chain links TRBV6-1 to TRBJ1-1; D call uncertain. Germline values: CDR1 MNHNS, CDR2 SASEGT. The CDR3 covers 14 residues. V shed 6 bases and J shed 1 base, with 12 bases lying between them.

In regard to this clonotype: A read error is possible here, since a much larger clone lies one base away. The V and J genes are TRBV20-1 and TRBJ2-3; 9 bases map to TRBD1. In germline, CDR1 is DFQATT, CDR2 SNEGSKA (reference sequence). The CDR3 loop spans 14 amino acids. V lost 6 bases, J lost 2 bases, and 6 bases stayed unmatched. DNA of the CDR3: TGCAGTGCCCGGACAGGGGAGAACACAGATACGCAGTATTTT. It codes for CSARTGENTDTQYF.